These 10 T cell receptor beta chains were sequenced from one sample in a study of cytomegalovirus exposure and HLA in healthy donors. The PCR contained 60 Vbeta and 13 Jbeta primers. Generated by immunoSEQ multiplex PCR, the TCRdb table keeps only in-frame clones and is missing some. The table has around 120,000 clones, approximately 72% seen once. Sequencing used PBMCs. These receptors all come from a man aged 60 to 69 in good health and CMV-seropositive.

This chain uses TRBV5-6 with TRBJ2-7; TRBD1 matches at 8 bases. V lost 4 bases and J lost 3; bases outside the gene matches: 9. This CDR3 region has 15 residues. Germline assignment: CDR1 SGHDT and CDR2 YYEEEE. CDR3 sequence: CASSRWRTGHYEQYF. Here the CDR3 DNA reads TGTGCCAGCAGCCGATGGCGGACAGGGCACTACGAGCAGTACTTC. The entire variable domain, with the rest obtained from reference TRBV5-6 and TRBJ2-7, is as follows: DAGVTQSPTHLIKTRGQQVTLRCSPKSGHDTVSWYQQALGQGPQFIFQYYEEEERQRGNFPDRFSGHQFPNYSSELNVNALLLGDSALYLCASSRWRTGHYEQYFGPGTRLTVT.

The gene calls are TRBV19 and TRBJ2-5; the D gene is possibly TRBD1 (6 bases). Looked up from germline, CDR1 is LNHDA and CDR2 is SQIVND (reference sequence). This CDR3 is built from 15 residues. Trimming removed 3 bases at V and 4 bases at J, with 15 bases between. The CDR3 nucleotides read TGTGCCAGTAGTATGGGGGCAGGACCGGGAGAGACCCAGTACTTC. It specifies CASSMGAGPGETQYF.

The rearrangement joins TRBV5-6 to TRBJ1-2; 9 nucleotides agree with TRBD1. Germline V lookup: CDR1 SGHDT, CDR2 YYEEEE. The ends lost 0 bases at V and 0 bases at J; junction bases unmatched: 9. CDR3 size: 18 residues. DNA of the CDR3: TGTGCCAGCAGCTTGGTTCCCGGGACAGGGATCGCTAACTATGGCTACACCTTC. It translates to CASSLVPGTGIANYGYTF.

The J gene is TRBJ2-4, the V gene TRBV18; possibly TRBD2 for D (6 bases). The CDR3 is 17 residues long. V was shortened by 3 bases and J by 0 bases, with 15 bases between the two germline ends. CDR1 is KGHSH and CDR2 is LQKENI in the germline V gene. CDR3 DNA sequence: TGTGCCAGCTCACCTGCGGACTATTACTTAGCCAAAAACATTCAGTACTTC. Amino acid sequence: CASSPADYYLAKNIQYF.

This clone was counted once. The gene calls are TRBV2 and TRBJ1-2; TRBD1 might be the D (6 bases). Germline V gene sequence: CDR1 SNHLY, CDR2 FYNNEI. The V end was cut by 6 bases, the J end by 8 bases, with 10 bases between. The CDR3 runs to 11 residues. In DNA form, the CDR3 reads TGTGCCAGCAGGGCCAGGGGCGGCTACACCTTC. This codes for CASRARGGYTF.

Here the CDR3 reads CASSFRDRWSTLHF. CDR3 DNA: TGTGCCAGCAGCTTCCGGGACAGGTGGTCAACCCTCCACTTT. The chain employs TRBV5-4 and TRBJ1-6, with TRBD1 matching 8 bases. Germline-derived CDR1 and CDR2 are SGHNT and YYREEE (reference sequence). The CDR3 consists of 14 residues. Losses at the gene ends were 2 bases for V and 14 bases for J; bases not matched to a gene: 9.

The chain recombines TRBV18 with TRBJ1-4, with D tentatively TRBD1 (5 bases). With 5 bases removed from V and 4 bases from J, the gap between germline ends came to 8 bases. CDR3 length: 13 residues. Germline CDR1 and CDR2: KGHSH and LQKENI. The CDR3: CASSSGFNEKLFF. The DNA for the CDR3 is TGTGCCAGCTCATCAGGGTTTAATGAAAAACTGTTTTTT.

The chain employs TRBV5-5 and TRBJ2-3; 7 bases align to TRBD2. The J segment lost 2 bases and the V segment lost 4 bases, leaving 4 bases of the junction unmatched. From germline, CDR1 is SGHKS and CDR2 YYEKEE (reference sequence). This CDR3 region has 14 residues. The chain's CDR3 is CASSTRDYTDTQYF. CDR3 nucleotide sequence: TGTGCCAGCAGCACCCGGGACTACACAGATACGCAGTATTTT.

The V gene is TRBV5-1, the J gene TRBJ1-3; D is uncertain. The CDR3 length is 18 residues. V gave up 2 bases and J gave up 0 bases, with 18 bases separating them. The germline gives CDR1 SGHRS, CDR2 YFSETQ. As DNA, the CDR3 is TGCGCCAGCAGCTTAACAGAAAAAAGAAGAAACTCTGGAAACACCATATATTTT. Protein: CASSLTEKRRNSGNTIYF. The variable domain in full, with the rest retrieved from reference TRBV5-1 and TRBJ1-3, is KAGVTQTPRYLIKTRGQQVTLSCSPISGHRSVSWYQQTPGQGLQFLFEYFSETQRNKGNFPGRFSGRQFSNSRSEMNVSTLELGDSALYLCASSLTEKRRNSGNTIYFGEGSWLTVV.

CDR3 region: CAWSGRDRYTGELFF. The CDR3 bases are TGTGCCTGGAGTGGCCGAGACAGGTACACCGGGGAGCTGTTTTTT. The V call is TRBV30, the J call TRBJ2-2; D is possibly TRBD1 (6 bases). The CDR3 extends over 15 amino acids. Germline V gives CDR1 GTSNPN, CDR2 SVGIG (reference sequence). V was clipped by 1 base and J by 3 bases, with 12 bases between them.